Given below is one T cell receptor beta chain in context. Seattle's enrolled individuals joined amid active infection and were then monitored longitudinally. The sample is drawn from a study of blood T cell repertoires in COVID-19. The CDR3 is 13 amino acids. CDR1 and CDR2 (germline): SEHNR, FQNEAQ (reference sequence). The junction had 10 bases not matched to a gene; V was cut back by 5 bases and J by 11 bases. The method was immunoSEQ multiplex PCR; TCRdb's version includes in-frame clones alone and lacks a portion of them. Of some 390,000 clones listed, 70% to 90% are singletons. The sequence came from a woman in her thirties or forties with COVID-19, enrolled during active disease. Sample: peripheral blood. The chain joins TRBV7-9 to TRBJ1-1; TRBD1 aligns across 8 bases. The DNA for the CDR3 is TGTGCCAGCAGCCGAGGACAGGGAATTTCGGCTTTCTTT. Its protein product is CASSRGQGISAFF. Variable domain in full (rest from reference TRBV7-9 and TRBJ1-1): DTGVSQNPRHKITKRGQNVTFRCDPISEHNRLYWYRQTLGQGPEFLTYFQNEAQLEKSRLLSDRFSAERPKGSFSTLEIQRTEQGDSAMYLCASSRGQGISAFFGQGTRLTVV.